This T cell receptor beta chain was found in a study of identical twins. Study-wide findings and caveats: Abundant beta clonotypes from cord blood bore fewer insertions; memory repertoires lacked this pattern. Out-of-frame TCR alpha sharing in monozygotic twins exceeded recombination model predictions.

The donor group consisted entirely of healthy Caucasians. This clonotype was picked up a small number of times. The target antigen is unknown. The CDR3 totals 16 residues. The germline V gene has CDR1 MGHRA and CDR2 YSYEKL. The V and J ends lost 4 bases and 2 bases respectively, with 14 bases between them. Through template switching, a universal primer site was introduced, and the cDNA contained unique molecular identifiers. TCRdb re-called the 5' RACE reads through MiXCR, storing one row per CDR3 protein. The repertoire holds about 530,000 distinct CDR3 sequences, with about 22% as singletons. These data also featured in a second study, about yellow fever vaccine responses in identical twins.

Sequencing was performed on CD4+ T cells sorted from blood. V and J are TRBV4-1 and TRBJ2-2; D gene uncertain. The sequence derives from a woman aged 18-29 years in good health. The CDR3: CASSRTLVDNTGELFF. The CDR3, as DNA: TGCGCCAGCAGCCGCACGCTGGTAGATAACACCGGGGAGCTGTTTTTT.